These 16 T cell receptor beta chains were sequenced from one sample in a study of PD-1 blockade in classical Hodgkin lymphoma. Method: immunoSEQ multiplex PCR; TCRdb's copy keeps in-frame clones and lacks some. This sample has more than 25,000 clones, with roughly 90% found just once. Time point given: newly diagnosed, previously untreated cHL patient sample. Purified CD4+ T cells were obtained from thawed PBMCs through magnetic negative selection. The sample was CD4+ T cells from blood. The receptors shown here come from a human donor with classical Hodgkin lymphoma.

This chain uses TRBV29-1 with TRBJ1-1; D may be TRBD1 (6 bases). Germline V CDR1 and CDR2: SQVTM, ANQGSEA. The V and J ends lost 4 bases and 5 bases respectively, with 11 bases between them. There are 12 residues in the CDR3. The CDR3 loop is CSVGGGDTEAFF. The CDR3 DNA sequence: TGCAGCGTTGGAGGGGGGGATACTGAAGCTTTCTTT.

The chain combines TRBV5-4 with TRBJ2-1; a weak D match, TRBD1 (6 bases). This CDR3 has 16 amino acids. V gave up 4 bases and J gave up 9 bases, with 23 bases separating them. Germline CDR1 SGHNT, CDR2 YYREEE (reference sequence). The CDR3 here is CASSALGLAGASEQFF. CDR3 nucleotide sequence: TGTGCCAGCAGCGCCCTAGGGTTGGCAGGGGCGAGTGAGCAGTTCTTC.

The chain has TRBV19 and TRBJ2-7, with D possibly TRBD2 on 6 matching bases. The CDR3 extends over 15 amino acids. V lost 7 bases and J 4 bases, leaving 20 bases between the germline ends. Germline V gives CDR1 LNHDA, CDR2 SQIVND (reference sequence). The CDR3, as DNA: TGTGCCAGTACCCCGAATGCGGGGTCTGGGTACGAGCAGTACTTC. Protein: CASTPNAGSGYEQYF.

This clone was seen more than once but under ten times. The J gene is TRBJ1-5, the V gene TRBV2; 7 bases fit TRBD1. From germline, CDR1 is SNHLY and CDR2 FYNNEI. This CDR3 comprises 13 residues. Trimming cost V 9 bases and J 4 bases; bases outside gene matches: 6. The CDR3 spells CASSTGLNQPQHF. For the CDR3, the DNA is TGTGCCAGTTCGACAGGGCTGAATCAGCCCCAGCATTTT.

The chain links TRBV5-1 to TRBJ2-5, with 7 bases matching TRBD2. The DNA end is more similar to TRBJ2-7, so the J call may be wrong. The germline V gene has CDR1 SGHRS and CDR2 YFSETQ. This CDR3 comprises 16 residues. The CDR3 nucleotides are TGCGCCAGCAGCCTGGCCTCTGCGGGAGCGCCCTACGAGCAGTACTTC. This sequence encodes CASSLASAGAPYEQYF.

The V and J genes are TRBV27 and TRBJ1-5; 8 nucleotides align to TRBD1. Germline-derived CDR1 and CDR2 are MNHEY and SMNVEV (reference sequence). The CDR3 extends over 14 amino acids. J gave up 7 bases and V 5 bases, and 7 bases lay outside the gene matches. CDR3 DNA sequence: TGTGCCAGCAGTCCCAGGACAGGGCGGCAGCCCCAGCATTTT. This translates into CASSPRTGRQPQHF.

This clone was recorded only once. CDR3 bases: TGTGCCAGCAGCTTCATGGAGACCCAGTACTTC. This codes for CASSFMETQYF. This chain links TRBV7-8 with TRBJ2-5; the D is unclear. The V end was cut by 3 bases, the J end by 5 bases, with 4 bases between. Germline lookup yields CDR1 SGHVS and CDR2 FQNEAQ. The CDR3 loop spans 11 amino acids. Together with reference TRBV7-8 and TRBJ2-5, the CDR3 gives the full variable domain: GAGVSQSPRYKVAKRGQDVALRCDPISGHVSLFWYQQALGQGPEFLTYFQNEAQLDKSGLPSDRFFAERPEGSVSTLKIQRTQQEDSAVYLCASSFMETQYFGPGTRLLVL.

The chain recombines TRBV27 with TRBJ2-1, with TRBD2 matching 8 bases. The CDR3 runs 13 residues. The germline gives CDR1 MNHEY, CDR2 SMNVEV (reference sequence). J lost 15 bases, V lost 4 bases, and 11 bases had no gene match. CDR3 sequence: CASSSDIAGRRFF. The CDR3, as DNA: TGTGCCAGCAGTTCAGACATAGCGGGGCGACGGTTCTTC.

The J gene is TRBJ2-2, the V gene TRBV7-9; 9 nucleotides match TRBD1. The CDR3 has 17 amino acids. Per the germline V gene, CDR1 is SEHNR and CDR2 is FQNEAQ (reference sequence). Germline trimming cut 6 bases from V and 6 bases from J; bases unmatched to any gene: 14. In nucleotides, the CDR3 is TGTGCCAGCAGAGCCGGGACAGGGTTGGGGCTCGCCGGGGAGCTGTTTTTT. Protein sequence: CASRAGTGLGLAGELFF.

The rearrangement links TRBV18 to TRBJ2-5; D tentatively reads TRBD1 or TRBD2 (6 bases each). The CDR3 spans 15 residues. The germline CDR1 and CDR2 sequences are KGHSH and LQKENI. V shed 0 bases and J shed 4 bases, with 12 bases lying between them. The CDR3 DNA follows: TGTGCCAGCTCACCACCGCAAGGGGGAGGAGAGACCCAGTACTTC. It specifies CASSPPQGGGETQYF.

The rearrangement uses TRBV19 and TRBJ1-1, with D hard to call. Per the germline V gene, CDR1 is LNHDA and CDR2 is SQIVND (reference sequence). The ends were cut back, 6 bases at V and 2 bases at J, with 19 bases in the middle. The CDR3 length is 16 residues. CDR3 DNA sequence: TGTGCCAGTAGCTTCAGACGAGACGGGATCAACACTGAAGCTTTCTTT. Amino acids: CASSFRRDGINTEAFF.

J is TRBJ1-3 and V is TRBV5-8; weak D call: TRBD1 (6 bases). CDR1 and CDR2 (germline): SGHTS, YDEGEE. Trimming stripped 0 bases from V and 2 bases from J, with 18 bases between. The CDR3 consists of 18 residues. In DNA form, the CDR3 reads TGTGCCAGCAGCTTGGCCGAGGGGGTAACTTTTACTGGAAACACCATATATTTT. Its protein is CASSLAEGVTFTGNTIYF. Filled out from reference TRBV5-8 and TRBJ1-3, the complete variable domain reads EAGVTQSPTHLIKTRGQQATLRCSPISGHTSVYWYQQALGLGLQFLLWYDEGEERNRGNFPPRFSGRQFPNYSSELNVNALELEDSALYLCASSLAEGVTFTGNTIYFGEGSWLTVV.

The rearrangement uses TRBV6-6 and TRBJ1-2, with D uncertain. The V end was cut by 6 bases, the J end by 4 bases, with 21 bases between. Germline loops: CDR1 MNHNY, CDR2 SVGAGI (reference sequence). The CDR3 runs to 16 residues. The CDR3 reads CASRDMDQQRTYGYTF. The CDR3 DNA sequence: TGTGCCAGCAGGGATATGGACCAACAGAGAACCTATGGCTACACCTTC.

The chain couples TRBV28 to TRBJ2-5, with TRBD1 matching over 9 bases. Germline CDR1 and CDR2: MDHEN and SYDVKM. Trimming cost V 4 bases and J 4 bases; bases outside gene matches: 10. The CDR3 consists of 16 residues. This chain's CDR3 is CASSSPGTGTGETQYF. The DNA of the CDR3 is TGTGCCAGCAGTTCCCCCGGGACAGGGACTGGAGAGACCCAGTACTTC.

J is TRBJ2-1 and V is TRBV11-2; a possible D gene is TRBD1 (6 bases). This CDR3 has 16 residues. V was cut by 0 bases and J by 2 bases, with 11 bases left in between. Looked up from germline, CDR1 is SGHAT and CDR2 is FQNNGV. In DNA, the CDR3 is TGTGCCAGCAGCTTAGATCGGCAGGGGACCTACAATGAGCAGTTCTTC. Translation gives CASSLDRQGTYNEQFF.

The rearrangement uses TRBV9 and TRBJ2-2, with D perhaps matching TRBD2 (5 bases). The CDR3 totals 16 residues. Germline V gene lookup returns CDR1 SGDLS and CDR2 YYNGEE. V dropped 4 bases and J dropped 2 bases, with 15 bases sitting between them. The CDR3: CASSPVGESNTGELFF. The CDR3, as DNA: TGTGCCAGCAGCCCCGTTGGGGAGAGTAACACCGGGGAGCTGTTTTTT.